This entry features one T cell receptor (beta chain) sequence. Losses at the gene ends were 4 bases for V and 6 bases for J; bases not matched to a gene: 5. There are 15 residues in the CDR3. Germline CDR1 reads SEHNR; CDR2 reads FQNEAQ (reference sequence). TCRdb itself ran the 5' RACE reads through MiXCR, one entry per CDR3 protein. The sample lists about 75,000 distinct CDR3 sequences, about 11% seen once, with approximately 12% in the top ten. This specimen belongs to a study of early T cells in non-severe SARS-CoV-2 infection. Sequencing was performed on whole blood, taken at baseline. The chain uses TRBV7-9 and TRBJ2-3; TRBD2 aligns across 12 bases. The clonotype comes from an adult who was a healthcare worker with PCR-confirmed SARS-CoV-2 infection or an uninfected control (not recorded which). The CDR3 sequence is CASSYGLAGSDTQYF. The CDR3 DNA follows: TGTGCCAGCAGCTACGGACTAGCGGGGAGCGATACGCAGTATTTT.